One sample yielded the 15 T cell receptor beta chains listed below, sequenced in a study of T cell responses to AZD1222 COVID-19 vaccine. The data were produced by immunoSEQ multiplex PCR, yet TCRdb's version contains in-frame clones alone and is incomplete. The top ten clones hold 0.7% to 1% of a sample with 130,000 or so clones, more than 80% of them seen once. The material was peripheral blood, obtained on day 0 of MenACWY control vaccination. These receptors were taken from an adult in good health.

The CDR3 DNA is TGTGCCAGCAGCCCGAAGACGAATGACTATGGCTACACCTTC. Translating it yields CASSPKTNDYGYTF. The chain uses TRBV7-8 and TRBJ1-2; D is unresolved. The V gene's germline CDR1 is SGHVS and CDR2 FQNEAQ. This CDR3 spans 14 amino acids. V dropped 5 bases and J dropped 3 bases, with 13 bases sitting between them. Filled out from reference TRBV7-8 and TRBJ1-2, the complete variable domain reads GAGVSQSPRYKVAKRGQDVALRCDPISGHVSLFWYQQALGQGPEFLTYFQNEAQLDKSGLPSDRFFAERPEGSVSTLKIQRTQQEDSAVYLCASSPKTNDYGYTFGSGTRLTVV.

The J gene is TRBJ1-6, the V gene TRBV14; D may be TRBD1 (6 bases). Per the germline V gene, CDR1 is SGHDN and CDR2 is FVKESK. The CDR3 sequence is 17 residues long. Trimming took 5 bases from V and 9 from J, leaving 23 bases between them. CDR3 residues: CASSAAPGGQLASPLHF. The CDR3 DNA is TGTGCCAGCAGCGCTGCCCCTGGTGGACAGTTGGCTTCACCCCTCCACTTT.

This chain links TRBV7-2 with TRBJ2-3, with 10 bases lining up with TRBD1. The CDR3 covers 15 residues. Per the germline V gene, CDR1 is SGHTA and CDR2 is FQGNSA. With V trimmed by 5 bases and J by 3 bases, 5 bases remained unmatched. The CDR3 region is CASSPRGQGTDTQYF. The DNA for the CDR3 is TGTGCCAGCAGCCCGAGGGGACAGGGGACAGATACGCAGTATTTT.

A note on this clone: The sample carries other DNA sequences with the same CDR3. The chain's CDR3 is CASSLSVSYNEQFF. CDR3 sequence (DNA): TGTGCCAGCAGCTTATCCGTGTCCTACAATGAGCAGTTCTTC. V gene TRBV7-9 combines with J gene TRBJ2-1; D is unresolved. The germline CDR1 and CDR2 sequences are SEHNR and FQNEAQ (reference sequence). Between the trimmed V and J ends, which lost 2 bases and 1 base, there was a span of 6 bases. This CDR3 has 14 amino acids.

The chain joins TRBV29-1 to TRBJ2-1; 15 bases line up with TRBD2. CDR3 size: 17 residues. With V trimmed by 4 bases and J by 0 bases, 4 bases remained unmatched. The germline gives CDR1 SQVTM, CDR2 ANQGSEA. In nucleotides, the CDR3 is TGCAGCGTTGCGTCGGGACTAGCGGGAGGCTCCTACAATGAGCAGTTCTTC. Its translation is CSVASGLAGGSYNEQFF.

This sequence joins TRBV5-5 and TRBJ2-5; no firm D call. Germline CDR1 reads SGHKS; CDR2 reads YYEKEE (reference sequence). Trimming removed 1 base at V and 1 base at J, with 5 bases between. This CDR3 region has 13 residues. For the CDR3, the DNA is TGTGCCAGCAGCTTGACTCTCCAAGAGACCCAGTACTTC. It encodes CASSLTLQETQYF.

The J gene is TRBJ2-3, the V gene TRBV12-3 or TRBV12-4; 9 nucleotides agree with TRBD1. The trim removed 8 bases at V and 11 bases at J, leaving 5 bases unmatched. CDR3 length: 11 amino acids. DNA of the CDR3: TGTGCCAGCGGGGGGGGACAGGGGCAGTATTTT. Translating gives CASGGGQGQYF.

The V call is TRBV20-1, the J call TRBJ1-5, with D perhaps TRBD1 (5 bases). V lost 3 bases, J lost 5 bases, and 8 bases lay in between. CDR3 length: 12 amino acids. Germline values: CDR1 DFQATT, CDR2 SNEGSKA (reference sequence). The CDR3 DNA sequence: TGCAGTGCTAGTCAGGGAGATCAGCCCCAGCATTTT. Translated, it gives CSASQGDQPQHF.

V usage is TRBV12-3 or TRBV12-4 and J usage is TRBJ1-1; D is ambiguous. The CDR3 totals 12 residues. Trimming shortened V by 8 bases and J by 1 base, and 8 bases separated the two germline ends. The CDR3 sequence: CASGRRNTEAFF. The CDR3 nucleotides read TGTGCCAGCGGGAGAAGGAACACTGAAGCTTTCTTT.

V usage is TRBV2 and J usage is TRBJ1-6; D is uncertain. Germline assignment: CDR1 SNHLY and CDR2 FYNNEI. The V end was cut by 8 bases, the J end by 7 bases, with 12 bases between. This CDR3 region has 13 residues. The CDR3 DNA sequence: TGTGCCAGCGGCACGCGCGGGAATTCACCCCTCCACTTT. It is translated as CASGTRGNSPLHF.

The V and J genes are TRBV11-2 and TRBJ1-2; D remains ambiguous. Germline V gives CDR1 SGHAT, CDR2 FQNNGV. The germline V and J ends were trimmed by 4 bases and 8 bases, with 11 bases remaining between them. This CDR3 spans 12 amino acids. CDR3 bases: TGTGCCAGCAGCTCTATGGGTCGGGGCTACACCTTC. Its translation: CASSSMGRGYTF.

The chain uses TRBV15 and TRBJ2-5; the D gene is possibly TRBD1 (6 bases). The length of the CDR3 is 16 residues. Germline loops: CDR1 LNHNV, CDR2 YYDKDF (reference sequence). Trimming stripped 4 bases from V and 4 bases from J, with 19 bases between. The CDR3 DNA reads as TGTGCCACCAGCAAGCTTGTCGACAGGAGCGCAGAGACCCAGTACTTC. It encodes CATSKLVDRSAETQYF.

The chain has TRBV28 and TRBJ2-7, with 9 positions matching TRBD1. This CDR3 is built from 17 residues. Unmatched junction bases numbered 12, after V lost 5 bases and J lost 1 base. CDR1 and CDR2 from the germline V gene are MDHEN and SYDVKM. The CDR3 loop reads CASSLGARTGVSYEQYF. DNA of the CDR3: TGTGCCAGCAGTCTTGGGGCTAGGACAGGGGTATCCTACGAGCAGTACTTC.

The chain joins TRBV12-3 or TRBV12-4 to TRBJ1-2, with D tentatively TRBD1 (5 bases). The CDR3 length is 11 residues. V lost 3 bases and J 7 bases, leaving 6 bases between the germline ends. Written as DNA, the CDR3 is TGTGCCAGCAGTTTCGGGGGTGGCTACACCTTC. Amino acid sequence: CASSFGGGYTF.

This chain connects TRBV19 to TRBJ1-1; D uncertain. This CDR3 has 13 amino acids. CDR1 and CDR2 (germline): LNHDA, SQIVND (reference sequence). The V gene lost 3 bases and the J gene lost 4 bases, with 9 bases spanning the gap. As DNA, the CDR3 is TGTGCCAGTAGTATCGGGGTGGGCACTGAAGCTTTCTTT. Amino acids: CASSIGVGTEAFF.